The present T cell receptor (beta chain) was sequenced within a study of blood T cell repertoires in COVID-19. The method was immunoSEQ multiplex PCR; TCRdb's version includes in-frame clones alone and lacks a portion of them. The data contain a few hundred thousand clones, over 75% of them singletons. Participants' reported clinical history set cohort assignment. For recovered donors of Cohort 3, there were two negative PCRs, clearance, or symptom resolution. The CDR3 is 18 amino acids. Germline V gene sequence: CDR1 SGHAT, CDR2 FQNNGV. V lost 1 base and J lost 0, with 19 bases in between. The source material was PBMCs or T cells enriched from blood (not recorded which). The clonotype comes from a man younger than 35 who had recovered from COVID-19. The J gene is TRBJ2-7, the V gene TRBV11-2, with a weak D call TRBD1 (5 bases). The CDR3 reads CASSLGRVRQWASYEQYF. The CDR3 nucleotides read TGTGCCAGCAGCTTAGGTCGGGTACGACAGTGGGCCTCCTACGAGCAGTACTTC.